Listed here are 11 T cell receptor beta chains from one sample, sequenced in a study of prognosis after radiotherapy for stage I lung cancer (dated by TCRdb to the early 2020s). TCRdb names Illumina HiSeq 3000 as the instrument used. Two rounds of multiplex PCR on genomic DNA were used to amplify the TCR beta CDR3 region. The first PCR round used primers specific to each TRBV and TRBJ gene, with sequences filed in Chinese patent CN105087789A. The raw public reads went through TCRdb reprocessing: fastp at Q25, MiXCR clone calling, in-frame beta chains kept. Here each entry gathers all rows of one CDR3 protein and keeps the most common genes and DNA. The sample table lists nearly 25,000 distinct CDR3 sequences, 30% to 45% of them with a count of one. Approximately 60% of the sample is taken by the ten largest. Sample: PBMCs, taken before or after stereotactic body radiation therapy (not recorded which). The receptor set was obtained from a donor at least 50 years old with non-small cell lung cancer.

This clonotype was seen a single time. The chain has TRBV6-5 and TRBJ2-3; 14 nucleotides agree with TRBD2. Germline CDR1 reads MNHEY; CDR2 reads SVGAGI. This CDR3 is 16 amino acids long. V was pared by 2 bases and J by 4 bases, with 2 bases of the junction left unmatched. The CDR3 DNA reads TGTGCCAGCAGTTACGAGGGACTAGCGGGAGCAGATACGCAGTATTTT. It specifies CASSYEGLAGADTQYF.

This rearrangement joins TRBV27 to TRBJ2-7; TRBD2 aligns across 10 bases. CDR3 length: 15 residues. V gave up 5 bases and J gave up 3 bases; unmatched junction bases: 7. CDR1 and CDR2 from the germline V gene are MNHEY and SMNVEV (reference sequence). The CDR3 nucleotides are TGTGCCAGCAGTCCGTATCTAGCGGGAGACTACGAGCAGTACTTC. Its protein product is CASSPYLAGDYEQYF.

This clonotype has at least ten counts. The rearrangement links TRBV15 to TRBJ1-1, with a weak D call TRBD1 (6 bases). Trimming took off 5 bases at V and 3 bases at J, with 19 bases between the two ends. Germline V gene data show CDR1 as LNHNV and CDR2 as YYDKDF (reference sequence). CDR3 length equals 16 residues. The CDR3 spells CATSRDTGMGDTEAFF. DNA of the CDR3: TGTGCCACCAGCCGGGACACGGGCATGGGGGACACTGAAGCTTTCTTT.

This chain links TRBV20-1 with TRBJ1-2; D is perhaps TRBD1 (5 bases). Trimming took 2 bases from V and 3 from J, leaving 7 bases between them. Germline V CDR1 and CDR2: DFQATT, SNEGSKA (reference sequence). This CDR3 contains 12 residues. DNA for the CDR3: TGCAGTGCTAGAAGGGGTTACTATGGCTACACCTTC. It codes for CSARRGYYGYTF.

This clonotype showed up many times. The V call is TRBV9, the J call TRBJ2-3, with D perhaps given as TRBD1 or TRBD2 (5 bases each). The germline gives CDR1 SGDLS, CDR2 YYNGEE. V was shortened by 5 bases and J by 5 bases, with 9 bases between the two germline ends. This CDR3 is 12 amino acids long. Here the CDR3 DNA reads TGTGCCAGCAGAGGTGGGGGAGATACGCAGTATTTT. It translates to CASRGGGDTQYF.

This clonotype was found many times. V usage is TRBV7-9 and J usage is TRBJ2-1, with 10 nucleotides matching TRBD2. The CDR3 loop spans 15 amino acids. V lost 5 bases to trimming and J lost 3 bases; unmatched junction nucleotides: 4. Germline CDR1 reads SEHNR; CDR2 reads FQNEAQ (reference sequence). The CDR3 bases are TGTGCCAGCAGCCCTAGCGGGAGCCGCTACAATGAGCAGTTCTTC. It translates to CASSPSGSRYNEQFF.

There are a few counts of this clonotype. This CDR3 reads CASSSGISSGDSYEQYF. The CDR3 coding sequence is TGTGCCAGCAGCTCGGGTATTTCGAGCGGGGATTCCTACGAGCAGTACTTC. The chain has TRBV11-2 and TRBJ2-7; 7 bases are shared with TRBD2. CDR3 length: 17 amino acids. From germline, CDR1 is SGHAT and CDR2 FQNNGV. J was trimmed by 1 base and V by 4 bases; bases with no gene match: 13.

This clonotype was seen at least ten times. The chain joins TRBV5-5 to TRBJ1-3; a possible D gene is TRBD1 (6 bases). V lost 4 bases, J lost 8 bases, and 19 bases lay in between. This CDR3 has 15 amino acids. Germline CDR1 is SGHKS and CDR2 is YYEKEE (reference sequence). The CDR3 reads CASSLLTGISDTIYF. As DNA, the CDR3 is TGTGCCAGCAGCCTCCTCACAGGGATCTCGGACACCATATATTTT.

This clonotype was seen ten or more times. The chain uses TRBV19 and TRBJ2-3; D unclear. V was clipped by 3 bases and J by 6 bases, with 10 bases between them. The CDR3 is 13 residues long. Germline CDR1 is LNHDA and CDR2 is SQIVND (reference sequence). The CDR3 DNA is TGTGCCAGTAGTATCGACTTCGACGATACGCAGTATTTT. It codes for CASSIDFDDTQYF.

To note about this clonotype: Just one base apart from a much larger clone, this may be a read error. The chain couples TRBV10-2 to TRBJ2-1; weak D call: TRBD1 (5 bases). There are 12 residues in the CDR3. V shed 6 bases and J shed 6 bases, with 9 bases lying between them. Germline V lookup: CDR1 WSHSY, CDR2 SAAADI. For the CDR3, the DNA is TGCGCCAGCAGGATCCAGGGCAATGAGCAGTTCTTC. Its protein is CASRIQGNEQFF.

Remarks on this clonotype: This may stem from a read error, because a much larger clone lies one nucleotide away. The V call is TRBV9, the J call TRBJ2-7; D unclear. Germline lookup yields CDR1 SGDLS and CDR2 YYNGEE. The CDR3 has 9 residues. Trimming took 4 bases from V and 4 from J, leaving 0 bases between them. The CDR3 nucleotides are TGTGCCAGCAGCTACGAGCAGTACTTC. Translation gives CASSYEQYF.